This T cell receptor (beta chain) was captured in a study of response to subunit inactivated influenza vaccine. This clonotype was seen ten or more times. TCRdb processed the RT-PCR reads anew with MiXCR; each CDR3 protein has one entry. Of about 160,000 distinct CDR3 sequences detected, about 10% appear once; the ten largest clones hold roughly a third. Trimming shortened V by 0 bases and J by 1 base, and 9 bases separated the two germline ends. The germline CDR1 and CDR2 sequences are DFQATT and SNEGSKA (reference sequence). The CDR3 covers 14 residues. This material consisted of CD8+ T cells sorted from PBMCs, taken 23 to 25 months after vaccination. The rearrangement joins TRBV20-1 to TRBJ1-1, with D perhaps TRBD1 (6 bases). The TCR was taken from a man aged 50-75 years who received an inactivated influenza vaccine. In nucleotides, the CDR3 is TGCAGTGCTAGAGATCCGGGGGCGAACACTGAAGCTTTCTTT. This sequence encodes CSARDPGANTEAFF.